This T cell receptor (beta chain) is from a study of naive and memory T cell subsets. The length of the CDR3 is 15 residues. Germline values: CDR1 MNHNS, CDR2 SASEGT. Trimming pared 4 bases from V and 6 bases from J, leaving 16 bases between. This clonotype was seen repeatedly, ten times or more. Two oligonucleotides, mixed equimolar, formed the beta constant-region primer covering TRBC1 and TRBC2. The ligated cDNA underwent four PCR rounds using SP2 and nested alpha and beta constant-region primers. Using its own MiXCR run on the UMI-ligation and nested PCR reads, TCRdb lists one record per CDR3 protein. The table records some 30,000 distinct CDR3 sequences, roughly 20% of them present only once. Cells stained for CD3, CD4, CD8, CD45RA and CD27 were sorted into four subsets.

Input material: effector memory CD4+ T cells from blood. Specified subset: effector memory, CD45RA- CD27-. This rearrangement joins TRBV6-1 to TRBJ2-4, with a tentative D call TRBD2 (6 bases). The TCR sequence derives from a human donor in good health. The CDR3 DNA sequence: TGTGCCAGCAGTGTTTATTTTCGGGGACTAAACATTCAGTACTTC. Translating it yields CASSVYFRGLNIQYF.